This TCR beta chain is drawn from a study of T cells in Graves' hyperthyroidism and ophthalmopathy. Study-level points and caveats: The model forecast ophthalmopathy, anticipating it by a median roughly 6.5 months before onset.

The TCR beta CDR3 regions underwent amplification using RNA transcripts as the source. RT-PCR in the first round (using the HTBI primer set) targeted the TCR CDR3. MiXCR was run by TCRdb on the multiplex PCR reads, yielding one entry per CDR3 protein. The sample shows a few hundred thousand distinct CDR3 sequences, roughly 14% of them seen only once. Germline V gene sequence: CDR1 SGHAT, CDR2 FQNNGV. V was shortened by 3 bases and J by 6 bases, with 15 bases between the two germline ends. The CDR3 spans 16 residues. Clinical symptoms, serum thyroxine, TRAb, thyroid ultrasound and orbital computed tomography established diagnosis. In its sample, this clonotype was seen many times. Its antigen is as yet unknown.

The chain links TRBV11-2 to TRBJ1-6, with unresolved D. This clonotype was obtained from a woman in her twenties or thirties with Graves' hyperthyroidism that later progressed to Graves' ophthalmopathy. Sequenced material: blood. Written as DNA, the CDR3 is TGTGCCAGCAGCTTCACTGGGGATATTGCTAATTCACCCCTCCACTTT. Amino acid sequence: CASSFTGDIANSPLHF.